Shown below are 14 T cell receptor beta chains from a single sample sequenced in a study of graft-versus-host responses after intestinal transplantation (dated by TCRdb to the early 2020s). Library preparation used the immunoSEQ multiplex PCR assay. Held by TCRdb, this immuneACCESS table contains in-frame sequences only and omits some clones. Under half of the omission traces to an unresolved V gene where checked; the cause of the rest is unknown. For this sample there are approximately 130,000 clones; roughly nine tenths appear just once. The top ten clonotypes cover roughly 0.16% of the sample. The antigens for these receptors are not known. Interpreted using the paper, the time point label stands for: cells obtained before transplantation from donor or recipient. The source was unstimulated CD4+ T cells sorted from spleen or lymph node cells, collected before intestinal transplant. All receptors come from a human donor who received an intestinal transplant.

CDR3 in DNA: TGTGCCAGTAGTCGCTTAAGCTCCTACAATGAGCAGTTCTTC. It codes for CASSRLSSYNEQFF. V is TRBV19 and J is TRBJ2-1, with no clear D. V was cut by 5 bases and J by 0 bases, with 8 bases left in between. Germline V CDR1 and CDR2: LNHDA, SQIVND (reference sequence). CDR3 size: 14 residues. Full variable domain (outside the CDR3, taken from reference TRBV19 and TRBJ2-1): DGGITQSPKYLFRKEGQNVTLSCEQNLNHDAMYWYRQDPGQGLRLIYYSQIVNDFQKGDIAEGYSVSREKKESFPLTVTSAQKNPTAFYLCASSRLSSYNEQFFGPGTRLTVL.

This rearrangement joins TRBV15 to TRBJ1-5, with D possibly being TRBD1 (6 bases). Trimming left V 4 bases short and J 6 bases short, with 22 bases between. CDR3 length: 17 residues. Germline CDR1 LNHNV, CDR2 YYDKDF (reference sequence). CDR3 DNA: TGTGCCACCAGCAAACCCACAGGGTTCCATCTGGGTCAGCCCCAGCATTTT. Its protein is CATSKPTGFHLGQPQHF.

A note on this clone: Other DNA sequences in the same sample also yield this CDR3. The rearrangement links TRBV18 to TRBJ2-5; D is ambiguous. CDR1 and CDR2 from the germline V gene are KGHSH and LQKENI. The CDR3 extends over 12 amino acids. The V gene lost 1 base and the J gene lost 3 bases, with 3 bases spanning the gap. The CDR3 DNA follows: TGTGCCAGCTCACCACGGGAAGAGACCCAGTACTTC. Encoded protein: CASSPREETQYF.

J is TRBJ2-1 and V is TRBV6-1; TRBD1 agrees at 9 bases. Germline CDR1 is MNHNS and CDR2 is SASEGT. There are 15 residues in the CDR3. V lost 6 bases to trimming and J lost 6 bases; unmatched junction nucleotides: 9. CDR3 DNA: TGTGCCAGCAGGCTGGGGACAGGGCTCCCCAATGAGCAGTTCTTC. This gives the protein CASRLGTGLPNEQFF.

The chain employs TRBV12-5 and TRBJ2-1; 8 nucleotides agree with TRBD2. The germline V gene encodes CDR1 LGHNT and CDR2 FRNRAP. J gave up 8 bases and V 5 bases, and 5 bases lay outside the gene matches. The CDR3 length is 13 residues. In nucleotides, the CDR3 is TGTGCTAGTGGTCCGACTAGCGTCCATGAGCAGTTCTTC. Translation: CASGPTSVHEQFF. Supplemented by reference TRBV12-5 and TRBJ2-1, the full variable domain reads DARVTQTPRHKVTEMGQEVTMRCQPILGHNTVFWYRQTMMQGLELLAYFRNRAPLDDSGMPKDRFSAEMPDATLATLKIQPSEPRDSAVYFCASGPTSVHEQFFGPGTRLTVL.

V is TRBV6-1 and J is TRBJ2-1, with TRBD2 identical over 7 bases. Germline CDR1 MNHNS, CDR2 SASEGT. The CDR3 length is 16 residues. After removal of 0 bases from V and 12 bases from J, the junction contained 14 bases not matched to a gene. CDR3 DNA: TGTGCCAGCAGTGAAGCGCTGCGCGGGGGACCCACCGGGCAGTTCTTC. It encodes CASSEALRGGPTGQFF.

J is TRBJ1-2 and V is TRBV11-2; 9 bases line up with TRBD1. The CDR3 loop spans 14 amino acids. Germline V gives CDR1 SGHAT, CDR2 FQNNGV. J gave up 6 bases and V 3 bases, and 5 bases lay outside the gene matches. The CDR3 is CASSFSWTGDGYTF. The CDR3 DNA is TGTGCCAGCAGCTTTTCTTGGACAGGGGATGGCTACACCTTC.

The CDR3: CASSPQQGSSTEAFF. The CDR3 bases are TGTGCCAGCTCACCACAGCAGGGGTCCTCGACTGAAGCTTTCTTT. V gene TRBV18 combines with J gene TRBJ1-1; maybe TRBD1 (6 bases). Trimming took off 1 base at V and 5 bases at J, with 14 bases between the two ends. Germline values: CDR1 KGHSH, CDR2 LQKENI. The CDR3 loop spans 15 amino acids. Looking up the rest from reference TRBV18 and TRBJ1-1 gives the full variable domain: NAGVMQNPRHLVRRRGQEARLRCSPMKGHSHVYWYRQLPEEGLKFMVYLQKENIIDESGMPKERFSAEFPKEGPSILRIQQVVRGDSAAYFCASSPQQGSSTEAFFGQGTRLTVV.

This chain joins TRBV19 and TRBJ2-3; TRBD2 aligns across 9 bases. V lost 6 bases, J lost 6 bases, and 10 bases stayed unmatched. The CDR3 is 15 residues long. Looked up from germline, CDR1 is LNHDA and CDR2 is SQIVND (reference sequence). This chain's CDR3 is CASRTGLASQDTQYF. The CDR3 DNA reads as TGTGCCAGTAGGACGGGACTAGCATCCCAGGATACGCAGTATTTT.

This clone was found a few times. V and J are TRBV18 and TRBJ2-6, with D possibly matching TRBD1 (5 bases). Trimming pared 3 bases from V and 0 bases from J, leaving 18 bases between. Germline values: CDR1 KGHSH, CDR2 LQKENI. The CDR3 runs 19 residues. The CDR3 protein is CASSPLVRQGNSGANVLTF. The CDR3 nucleotides read TGTGCCAGCTCACCTCTTGTGAGGCAGGGTAACTCTGGGGCCAACGTCCTGACTTTC.

The chain links TRBV2 to TRBJ2-3; the D is unclear. This CDR3 is built from 15 residues. Germline V gene data show CDR1 as SNHLY and CDR2 as FYNNEI. Between the trimmed V and J ends, which lost 6 bases and 0 bases, there was a span of 13 bases. This CDR3 is CASSARHSSTDTQYF. The CDR3, as DNA: TGTGCCAGCAGCGCCCGACATTCTAGCACAGATACGCAGTATTTT.

The chain joins TRBV18 to TRBJ1-6, with D possibly TRBD1 on 5 matching bases. Trimming removed 4 bases at V and 7 bases at J, with 17 bases between. The CDR3 runs 16 residues. Germline CDR1 reads KGHSH; CDR2 reads LQKENI. In DNA, the CDR3 is TGTGCCAGCTCACTTTCCGCAGGGAAAGAGAATTCACCCCTCCACTTT. Its protein product is CASSLSAGKENSPLHF. The full variable domain, completed using reference TRBV18 and TRBJ1-6, is NAGVMQNPRHLVRRRGQEARLRCSPMKGHSHVYWYRQLPEEGLKFMVYLQKENIIDESGMPKERFSAEFPKEGPSILRIQQVVRGDSAAYFCASSLSAGKENSPLHFGNGTRLTVT.

With respect to this clone: The limits of the CDR3 on the DNA are not certain, so only TCRdb's listed CDR3 is given. The chain has TRBV9 and TRBJ1-1. CDR1 is SGDLS and CDR2 is YYNGEE in the germline V gene. The CDR3 has 13 residues if both end residues are counted. Here the CDR3 reads CASSVGAGSKTFF.

The chain recombines TRBV15 with TRBJ1-5; D call uncertain. The germline CDR1 and CDR2 sequences are LNHNV and YYDKDF (reference sequence). V was pared by 0 bases and J by 6 bases, with 6 bases between. The CDR3 extends over 13 amino acids. CDR3 DNA sequence: TGTGCCACCAGCAGAGATGTGGGTCAGCCCCAGCATTTT. Its protein product is CATSRDVGQPQHF.